The rows below give T cell receptor beta chains drawn from one sample of a study of blood T cells in healthy people across ages. TCRdb passed the 5' RACE reads through MiXCR, listing each CDR3 protein once. There are more than 800,000 distinct CDR3 sequences in the sample; 40% to 45% occur only once, and 18% lies in the top ten. Sequencing was performed on blood. Receptors originate from a woman in her fifties or sixties in good health. CDR3s include the opening cysteine and the closing phenylalanine or tryptophan. A D gene is named only where the DNA matches it firmly. Not every row has a clone size; where given, it reads once, few, many or a size class.

j_call | clone_size | v_call | d_call | cdr3_nt | cdr3_aa
TRBJ2-1 | few | TRBV12-3/TRBV12-4 | TRBD2 | TGTGCCAGCAGTTTAGCCGGGAGGGCCGTCTACAATGAGCAGTTCTTC | CASSLAGRAVYNEQFF
TRBJ2-7 | few | TRBV3-1 | . | TGTGCCAGCAGCCCATCCATCACAGGGCAACGGGGATACGAGCAGTACTTC | CASSPSITGQRGYEQYF
TRBJ2-1 | few | TRBV12-3/TRBV12-4 | . | TGTGCCAGCACTCACCGGGGGACTGGGCCCAATGAGCAGTTCTTC | CASTHRGTGPNEQFF
TRBJ2-1 | . | TRBV9 | . | TGTGCCAACCGTCCCACGTGGCATGAGCAGTTCTTC | CANRPTWHEQFF
TRBJ2-1 | few | TRBV28 | TRBD2 | TGTGCCAGCAGTCTAGCGGGAGGGAACAATGAGCAGTTCTTC | CASSLAGGNNEQFF
TRBJ2-5 | . | TRBV6-2/TRBV6-3 | . | TGTGCCAGCGGTTACGACAGGTTCCAAGAGACCCAGTACTTC | CASGYDRFQETQYF
TRBJ2-5 | few | TRBV2 | TRBD1 | TGTGCCAGCAGCATCAGGGGGCCAACCACGAAGACCCAGTACTTC | CASSIRGPTTKTQYF
TRBJ2-5 | few | TRBV21-1 | . | TGTGCCAATAGTCCCCTCTTCATTGGGCAGTACTTC | CANSPLFIGQYF
TRBJ2-1 | . | TRBV9 | . | TGTGCCAGCAGCGTAGCGTCTGGGTACAATGAGCAGTTCTTC | CASSVASGYNEQFF
TRBJ2-6 | few | TRBV20-1 | TRBD2 | TGCAGTGCTCTTGGGATAGCGGGGCATACTGGGGCCAACGTCCTGACTTTC | CSALGIAGHTGANVLTF
TRBJ2-1 | . | TRBV12-5 | . | TGTGCTAGTGGTACCCTCTCCAGCCCTACAAAGTTCTTC | CASGTLSSPTKFF
TRBJ1-4 | many | TRBV9 | . | TGTGCCAGCAGCGTAGGAGGAACTGAAAAACTGTTTTTT | CASSVGGTEKLFF
TRBJ2-1 | many | TRBV7-9 | . | TGTGCCAGCAGCCAGGCGAACAATGAGCAGTTCTTC | CASSQANNEQFF
TRBJ2-1 | few | TRBV7-8 | TRBD2 | TGTGCCAGCAGTACTAGCGGGAGGAGTGAGCAGTTCTTC | CASSTSGRSEQFF
TRBJ1-1 | . | TRBV25-1 | . | TGTGCCAGCAGTGAATGGTCCAACGGGGGCACTGAAGCTTTCTTT | CASSEWSNGGTEAFF
TRBJ1-4 | . | TRBV7-9 | . | TGTGCCAGCAGCTTAGGGCCGCCCGCGGAAAAACTGTTTTTT | CASSLGPPAEKLFF
TRBJ1-5 | . | TRBV20-1 | . | TGCAGTGCTAGAGAACAGGTACCAAGCAATCAGCCCCAGCATTTT | CSAREQVPSNQPQHF
TRBJ2-1 | . | TRBV6-2/TRBV6-3 | TRBD2 | TGTGCCAGCAGTTATCAAAGCGGGAGAAAGTACAATGAGCAGTTCTTC | CASSYQSGRKYNEQFF
TRBJ2-1 | few | TRBV29-1 | . | TGCAGCGTTGAAGAGTTTGAGCTAAATGAGCAGTTCTTC | CSVEEFELNEQFF
TRBJ2-7 | few | TRBV29-1 | TRBD1 | TGCAGCGTAAGCCTCAGTCAGGGGGCGTTAAGCGAGCAGTACTTC | CSVSLSQGALSEQYF
TRBJ2-1 | many | TRBV6-2/TRBV6-3 | . | TGTGCCAGCACCCCCGGAGCTGGGAGCTCCTACAATGAGCAGTTCTTC | CASTPGAGSSYNEQFF
TRBJ1-4 | few | TRBV11-2 | . | TGTGCCAGCAGCATCGGACAGCTCTCAACTAATGAAAAACTGTTTTTT | CASSIGQLSTNEKLFF
TRBJ2-5 | . | TRBV6-6 | . | TGTGCCAGCAGTTACGGGGAGATTGGGGAGACCCAGTACTTC | CASSYGEIGETQYF
TRBJ2-5 | . | TRBV6-5 | TRBD2 | TGTGCCAGCAGTTACGGGGGACTAGCGGAAATGGAGCAGTACTTC | CASSYGGLAEMEQYF
TRBJ2-4 | . | TRBV12-3/TRBV12-4 | . | TGTGCCAGCAGTATAACAAACATTCAGTACTTC | CASSITNIQYF
TRBJ2-7 | . | TRBV14 | . | TGTGCCAGCAGCCAGACGCTTGAGCAGTACTTC | CASSQTLEQYF
TRBJ2-3 | . | TRBV20-1 | TRBD2 | TGCAGTGCTAGAGTACAGCGGGAGGTCCCAGATACGCAGTATTTT | CSARVQREVPDTQYF
TRBJ1-1 | . | TRBV5-1 | . | TGCGCCAGCAGGATCGTGGACACTGAAGCTTTCTTT | CASRIVDTEAFF
TRBJ2-3 | . | TRBV9 | TRBD2 | TGTGCCAGCAGCGTATGGTCGACTAGCGGGAGTGCAGATACGCAGTATTTT | CASSVWSTSGSADTQYF
TRBJ2-7 | . | TRBV20-1 | TRBD2 | TGCAGTGCTTCTCGACTAGCGGGAGACTACGAGCAGTACTTC | CSASRLAGDYEQYF
TRBJ2-1 | few | TRBV13 | TRBD2 | TGTGCCAGCAGCTTAGTGGGGACTAGCGGGAGTGATGAGCAGTTCTTC | CASSLVGTSGSDEQFF
TRBJ2-1 | . | TRBV2 | TRBD2 | TGTGCCAGCTGGCGGGGGAGTCCCTTTTACAATGAGCAGTTCTTC | CASWRGSPFYNEQFF
TRBJ2-1 | . | TRBV25-1 | . | TGTGCCAGCAGTGAATTGGGCCAGGGTGGCAATGAGCAGTTCTTC | CASSELGQGGNEQFF
TRBJ2-1 | few | TRBV5-1 | TRBD2 | TGCGCCAGCAGCTTGACTCTAGCGGGAGGGAACAATGAGCAGTTCTTC | CASSLTLAGGNNEQFF
TRBJ1-2 | many | TRBV5-6 | . | TGTGCCAGCAGCCTTTCGTGGGCCTCCCCTAACTATGGCTACACCTTC | CASSLSWASPNYGYTF
TRBJ1-6 | . | TRBV27 | . | TGTGCCAGCAGTTGGGCCGGGGGGTTTAATAATTCACCCCTCCACTTT | CASSWAGGFNNSPLHF
TRBJ2-1 | . | TRBV29-1 | . | TGCAGCGTTATTAGCAATGAAGGGCAGTTCTTC | CSVISNEGQFF
TRBJ2-3 | . | TRBV10-3 | . | TGTGCCATCAGCCGAACTGACAGTCCTAGCACAGATACGCAGTATTTT | CAISRTDSPSTDTQYF
TRBJ2-7 | . | TRBV7-2 | . | TGTGCCAGCGGCAAGGACGGCAGCTCCTACAATGAGCAGTACTTC | CASGKDGSSYNEQYF
TRBJ2-2 | . | TRBV19 | . | TGTGCCAGTAGTATCCTGCTTAGCGGGGAGCTGTTTTTT | CASSILLSGELFF
TRBJ1-5 | . | TRBV7-4 | . | TGTGCCAGCAGCTCGCGATGGCAGACACCCCGAGACTCAAGCAATCAGCCCCAGCATTTT | CASSSRWQTPRDSSNQPQHF
TRBJ2-7 | . | TRBV28 | TRBD1 | TGTGCCAGCACCTCCGGACAGGGGTTCCACGAGCAGTACTTC | CASTSGQGFHEQYF
TRBJ1-1 | . | TRBV25-1 | TRBD1 | TGTGCCAGCGTCCCAGGGGGGCCGAACACTGAAGCTTTCTTT | CASVPGGPNTEAFF
TRBJ2-3 | . | TRBV6-1 | . | TGTGCCAGCAGTGACCAGGGTTGGGGCACAGATACGCAGTATTTT | CASSDQGWGTDTQYF
TRBJ2-7 | . | TRBV11-2 | TRBD2 | TGTGCCAGCAGCTTAGTGCTAGCGGGCCTGTACGAGCAGTACTTC | CASSLVLAGLYEQYF
TRBJ2-7 | . | TRBV6-2/TRBV6-3 | . | TGTGCCAGCAGTTACAGGGCCCTTACCTACGAGCAGTACTTC | CASSYRALTYEQYF
TRBJ2-6 | . | TRBV7-9 | . | TGTGCCAGCACCTACCCTGGGGCAGGGGCTGGGGCCAACGTCCTGACTTTC | CASTYPGAGAGANVLTF
TRBJ2-5 | . | TRBV6-6 | . | TGTGCCAGCAGTTATATGGTTGGCGAGACCCAGTACTTC | CASSYMVGETQYF
TRBJ2-3 | many | TRBV2 | . | TGTGCCAGCACCCGCACAGATACGCAGTATTTT | CASTRTDTQYF
TRBJ2-3 | . | TRBV24-1 | TRBD1 | TGTGCCACCAGTGATGGACAGGGGTTGGCAGATACGCAGTATTTT | CATSDGQGLADTQYF
TRBJ1-1 | few | TRBV12-3/TRBV12-4 | TRBD1 | TGTGCCAGCAGTTTGGGACCCAGGGGGTCGAACACTGAAGCTTTCTTT | CASSLGPRGSNTEAFF
TRBJ2-3 | few | TRBV7-9 | . | TGTGCCAGCAGCCCCCTAGCTGCCCCTAGCACAGATACGCAGTATTTT | CASSPLAAPSTDTQYF
TRBJ1-5 | many | TRBV7-9 | . | TGTGCCAGCAGGCCCGATAGCAATCAGCCCCAGCATTTT | CASRPDSNQPQHF